This T cell receptor beta chain was found in a study of blood T cell repertoires in COVID-19. Study in general: COVID-19 samples, acute and convalescent, were from the United States, Italy and Spain.

As processed by the authors: Reference gene primer amplification yielded estimated nucleated cell counts. Only in-frame clones appear in the TCRdb table, and some are missing; sequencing was by immunoSEQ multiplex PCR. V and J calls and clone size are those listed in that table; D and trimming were worked out from the DNA. This table has around 150,000 clones, 80% to 90% appearing once. The CDR3 totals 15 residues. CDR1 is KGHDR, CDR2 SFDVKD, per germline. With 4 bases clipped from V and 5 bases from J, the junction kept 9 bases outside the gene matches. The material sequenced was peripheral blood. The clonotype was recovered from an older man with acute or convalescent COVID-19. The chain has TRBV24-1 and TRBJ2-7; TRBD1 matches at 8 bases. The CDR3 nucleotides read TGTGCCACCAGTGACCTGCGGACAGGGCGGGACGAGCAGTACTTC. Amino acids: CATSDLRTGRDEQYF.